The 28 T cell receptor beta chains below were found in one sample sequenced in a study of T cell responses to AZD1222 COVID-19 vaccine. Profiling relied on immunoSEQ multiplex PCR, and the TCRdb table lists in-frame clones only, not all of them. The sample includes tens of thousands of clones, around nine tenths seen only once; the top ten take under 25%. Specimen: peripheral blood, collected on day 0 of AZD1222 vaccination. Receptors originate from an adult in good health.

CDR3 in DNA: TGTGCCAGCAGTTCGACAGGGCCCGAGCAGTACTTC. It codes for CASSSTGPEQYF. The rearrangement links TRBV12-3 or TRBV12-4 to TRBJ2-7; TRBD1 agrees at 7 bases. There are 12 residues in the CDR3. V was pared by 4 bases and J by 6 bases, with 3 bases of the junction left unmatched.

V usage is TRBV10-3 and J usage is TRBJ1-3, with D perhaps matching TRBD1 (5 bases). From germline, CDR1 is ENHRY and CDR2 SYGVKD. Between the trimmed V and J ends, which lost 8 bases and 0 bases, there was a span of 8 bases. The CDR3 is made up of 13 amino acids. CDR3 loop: CAIRQSSGNTIYF. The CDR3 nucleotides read TGTGCCATCCGACAGTCCTCTGGAAACACCATATATTTT.

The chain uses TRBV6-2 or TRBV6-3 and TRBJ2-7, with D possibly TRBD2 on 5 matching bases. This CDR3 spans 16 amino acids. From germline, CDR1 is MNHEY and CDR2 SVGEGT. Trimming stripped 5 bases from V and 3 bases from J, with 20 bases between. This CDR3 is CASSQEASWVGYEQYF. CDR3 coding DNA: TGTGCCAGCAGTCAGGAGGCGAGTTGGGTGGGCTACGAGCAGTACTTC.

The CDR3 loop reads CASSSTLKDEQFF. The DNA for the CDR3 is TGCGCCAGCAGCTCGACATTAAAAGATGAGCAGTTCTTC. The rearrangement joins TRBV5-1 to TRBJ2-1; no firm D call. V was pared by 3 bases and J by 8 bases, with 12 bases between. Germline V gene data show CDR1 as SGHRS and CDR2 as YFSETQ. The CDR3 is made up of 13 amino acids.

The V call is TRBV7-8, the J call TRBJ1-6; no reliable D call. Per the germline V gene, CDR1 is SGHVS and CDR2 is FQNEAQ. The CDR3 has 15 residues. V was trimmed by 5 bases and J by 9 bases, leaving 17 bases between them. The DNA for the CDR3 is TGTGCCAGCAGCCTCGGGGTAGCAGCAGGTTCACCCCTCCACTTT. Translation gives CASSLGVAAGSPLHF.

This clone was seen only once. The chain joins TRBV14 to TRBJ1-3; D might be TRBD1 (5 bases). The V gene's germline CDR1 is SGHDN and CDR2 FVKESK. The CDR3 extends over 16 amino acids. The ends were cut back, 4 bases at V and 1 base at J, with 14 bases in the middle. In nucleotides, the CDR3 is TGTGCCAGCAGCCCTTATCGACAGAGATCTGGAAACACCATATATTTT. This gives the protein CASSPYRQRSGNTIYF.

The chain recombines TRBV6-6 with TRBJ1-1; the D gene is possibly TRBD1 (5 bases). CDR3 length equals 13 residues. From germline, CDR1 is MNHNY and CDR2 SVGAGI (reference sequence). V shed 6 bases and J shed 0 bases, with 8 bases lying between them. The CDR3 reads CASRVGVNTEAFF. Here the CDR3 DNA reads TGTGCCAGCAGGGTGGGGGTGAACACTGAAGCTTTCTTT.

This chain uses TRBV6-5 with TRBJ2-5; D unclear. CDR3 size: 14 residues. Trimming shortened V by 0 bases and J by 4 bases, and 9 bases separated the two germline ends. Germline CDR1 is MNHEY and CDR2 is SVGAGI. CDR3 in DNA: TGTGCCAGCAGTTACTCGATTGGGCGAGAGACCCAGTACTTC. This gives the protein CASSYSIGRETQYF.

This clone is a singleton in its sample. This chain's CDR3 is CAISESTFRTGNYEQYF. In DNA, the CDR3 is TGTGCCATCAGTGAGTCGACTTTTAGGACAGGGAACTACGAGCAGTACTTC. The V gene is TRBV10-3, the J gene TRBJ2-7; 8 bases fit TRBD1. This CDR3 is built from 17 residues. V lost 0 bases and J lost 3; bases outside the gene matches: 10. The germline CDR1 and CDR2 sequences are ENHRY and SYGVKD.

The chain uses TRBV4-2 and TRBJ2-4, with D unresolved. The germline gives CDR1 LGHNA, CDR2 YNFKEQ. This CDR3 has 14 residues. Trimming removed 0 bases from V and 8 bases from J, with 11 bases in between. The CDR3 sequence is CASSQEGSRDIQYF. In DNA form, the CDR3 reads TGTGCCAGCAGCCAAGAAGGGTCAAGGGACATTCAGTACTTC.

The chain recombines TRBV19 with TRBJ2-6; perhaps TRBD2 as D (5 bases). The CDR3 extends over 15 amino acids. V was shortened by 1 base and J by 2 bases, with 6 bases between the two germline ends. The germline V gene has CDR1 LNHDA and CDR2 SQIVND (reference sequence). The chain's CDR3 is CASSIVSAGANVLTF. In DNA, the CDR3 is TGTGCCAGTAGTATAGTTAGCGCTGGGGCCAACGTCCTGACTTTC.

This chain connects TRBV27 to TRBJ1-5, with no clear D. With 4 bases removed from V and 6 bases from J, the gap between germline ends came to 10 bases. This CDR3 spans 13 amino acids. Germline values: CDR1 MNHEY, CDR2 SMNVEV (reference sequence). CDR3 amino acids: CASSSSTVQPQHF. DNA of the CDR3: TGTGCCAGCAGTTCATCAACAGTTCAGCCCCAGCATTTT.

CDR3 protein: CASSQGRDSVNEQFF. The DNA for the CDR3 is TGTGCCAGCAGCCAAGGCCGGGACAGCGTCAATGAGCAGTTCTTC. The chain recombines TRBV4-2 with TRBJ2-1; 7 bases align to TRBD1. Germline CDR1 reads LGHNA; CDR2 reads YNFKEQ. With 1 base clipped from V and 6 bases from J, the junction kept 6 bases outside the gene matches. The CDR3 has 15 residues.

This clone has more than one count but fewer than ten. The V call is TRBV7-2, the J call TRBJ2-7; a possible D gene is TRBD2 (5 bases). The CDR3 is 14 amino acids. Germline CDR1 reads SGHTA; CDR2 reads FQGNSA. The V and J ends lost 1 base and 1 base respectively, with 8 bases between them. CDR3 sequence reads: CASSLGGKSYEQYF. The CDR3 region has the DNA TGTGCCAGCAGCTTAGGAGGGAAGTCCTACGAGCAGTACTTC.

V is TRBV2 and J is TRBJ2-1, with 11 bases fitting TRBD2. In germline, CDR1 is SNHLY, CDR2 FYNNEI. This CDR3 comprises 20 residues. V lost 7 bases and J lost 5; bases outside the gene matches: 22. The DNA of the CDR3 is TGTGCCAGCAACACTTCCGGGACTAGCGGTGGAGGGGACACTCACAATGAGCAGTTCTTC. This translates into CASNTSGTSGGGDTHNEQFF.

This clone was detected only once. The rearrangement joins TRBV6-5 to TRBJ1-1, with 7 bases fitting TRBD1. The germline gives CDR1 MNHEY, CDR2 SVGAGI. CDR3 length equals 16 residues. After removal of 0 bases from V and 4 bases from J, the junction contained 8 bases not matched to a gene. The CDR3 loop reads CASSYSGQAIGTEAFF. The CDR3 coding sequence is TGTGCCAGCAGTTACTCCGGACAGGCGATAGGCACTGAAGCTTTCTTT.

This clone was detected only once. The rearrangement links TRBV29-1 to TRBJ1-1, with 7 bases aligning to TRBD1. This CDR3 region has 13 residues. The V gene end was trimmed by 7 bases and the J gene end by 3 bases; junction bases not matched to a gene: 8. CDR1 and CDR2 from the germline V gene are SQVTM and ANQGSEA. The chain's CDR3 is CSGLTGVYTEAFF. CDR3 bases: TGCAGCGGCCTTACAGGGGTCTACACTGAAGCTTTCTTT.

The chain's CDR3 is CASSPGAGNTIYF. In DNA, the CDR3 is TGTGCCAGCAGCCCCGGGGCTGGAAACACCATATATTTT. The rearrangement uses TRBV7-2 and TRBJ1-3; D is unclear. The germline CDR1 and CDR2 sequences are SGHTA and FQGNSA. This CDR3 contains 13 residues. The V end lost 5 bases, the J end lost 2 bases, and 7 bases lay between the germline ends. The full variable domain, rest sourced from reference TRBV7-2 and TRBJ1-3, is GAGVSQSPSNKVTEKGKDVELRCDPISGHTALYWYRQSLGQGLEFLIYFQGNSAPDKSGLPSDRFSAERTGGSVSTLTIQRTQQEDSAVYLCASSPGAGNTIYFGEGSWLTVV.

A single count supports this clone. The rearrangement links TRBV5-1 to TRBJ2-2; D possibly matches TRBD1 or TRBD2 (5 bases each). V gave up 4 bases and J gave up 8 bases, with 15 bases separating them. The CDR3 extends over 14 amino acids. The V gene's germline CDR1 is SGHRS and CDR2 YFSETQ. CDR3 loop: CASSPGPQGGELFF. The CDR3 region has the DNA TGCGCCAGCAGCCCGGGACCCCAAGGTGGGGAGCTGTTTTTT.

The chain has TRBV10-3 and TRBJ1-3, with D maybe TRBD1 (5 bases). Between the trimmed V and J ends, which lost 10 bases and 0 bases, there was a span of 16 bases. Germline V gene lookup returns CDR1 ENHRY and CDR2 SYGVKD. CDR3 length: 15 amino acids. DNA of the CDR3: TGTGCCAGTAGGGGAGTCATCTCCTCTGGAAACACCATATATTTT. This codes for CASRGVISSGNTIYF.

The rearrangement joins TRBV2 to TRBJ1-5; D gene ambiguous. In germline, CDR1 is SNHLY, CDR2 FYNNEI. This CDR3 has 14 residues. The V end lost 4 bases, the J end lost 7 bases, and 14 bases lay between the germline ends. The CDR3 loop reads CASSAGWVGQPQHF. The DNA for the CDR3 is TGTGCCAGCAGTGCCGGGTGGGTAGGACAGCCCCAGCATTTT.

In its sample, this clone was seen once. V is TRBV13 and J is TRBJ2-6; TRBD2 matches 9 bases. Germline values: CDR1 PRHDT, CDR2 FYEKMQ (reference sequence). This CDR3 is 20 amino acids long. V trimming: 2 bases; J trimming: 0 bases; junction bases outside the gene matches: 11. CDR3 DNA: TGTGCCAGCAGCTTAAGAACGACTAGCGGTGGGAGCTCTGGGGCCAACGTCCTGACTTTC. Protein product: CASSLRTTSGGSSGANVLTF. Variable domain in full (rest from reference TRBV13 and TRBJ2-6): AAGVIQSPRHLIKEKRETATLKCYPIPRHDTVYWYQQGPGQDPQFLISFYEKMQSDKGSIPDRFSAQQFSDYHSELNMSSLELGDSALYFCASSLRTTSGGSSGANVLTFGAGSRLTVL.

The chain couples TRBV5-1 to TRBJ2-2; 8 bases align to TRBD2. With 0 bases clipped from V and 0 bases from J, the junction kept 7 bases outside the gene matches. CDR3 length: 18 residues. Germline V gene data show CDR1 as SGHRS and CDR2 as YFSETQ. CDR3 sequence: CASSLGGTRSTNTGELFF. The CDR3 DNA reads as TGCGCCAGCAGCTTGGGCGGGACTAGGTCAACGAACACCGGGGAGCTGTTTTTT.

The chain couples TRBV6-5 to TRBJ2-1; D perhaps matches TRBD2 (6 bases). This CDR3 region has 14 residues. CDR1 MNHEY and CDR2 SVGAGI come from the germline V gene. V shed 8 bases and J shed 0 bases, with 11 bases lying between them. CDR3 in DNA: TGTGCCAGCCATGGGGGGAGCTCCTACAATGAGCAGTTCTTC. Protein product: CASHGGSSYNEQFF.

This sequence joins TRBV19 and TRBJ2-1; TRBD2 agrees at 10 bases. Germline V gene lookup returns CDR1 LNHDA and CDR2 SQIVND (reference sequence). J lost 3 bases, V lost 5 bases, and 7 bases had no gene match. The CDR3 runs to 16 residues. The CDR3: CASSFYGLAVYNEQFF. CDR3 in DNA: TGTGCCAGTAGTTTCTATGGACTAGCGGTCTACAATGAGCAGTTCTTC.

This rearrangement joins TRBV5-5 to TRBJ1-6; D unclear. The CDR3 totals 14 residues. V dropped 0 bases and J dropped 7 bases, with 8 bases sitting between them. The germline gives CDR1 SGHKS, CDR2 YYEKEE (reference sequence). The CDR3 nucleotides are TGTGCCAGCAGCTTGGGCAGCTTGAATTCACCCCTCCACTTT. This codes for CASSLGSLNSPLHF.

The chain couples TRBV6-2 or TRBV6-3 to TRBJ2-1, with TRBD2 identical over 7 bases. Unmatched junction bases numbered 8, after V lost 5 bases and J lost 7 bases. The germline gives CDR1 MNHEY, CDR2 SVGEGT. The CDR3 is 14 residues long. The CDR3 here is CASSRLGGLNEQFF. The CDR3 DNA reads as TGTGCCAGCAGTCGGCTCGGGGGGTTAAATGAGCAGTTCTTC.

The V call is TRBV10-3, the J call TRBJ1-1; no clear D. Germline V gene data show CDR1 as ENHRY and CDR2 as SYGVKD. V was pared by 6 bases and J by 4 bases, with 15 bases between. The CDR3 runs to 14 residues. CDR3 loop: CAIRASEAATEAFF. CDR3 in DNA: TGTGCCATCAGGGCCTCTGAGGCGGCCACTGAAGCTTTCTTT.